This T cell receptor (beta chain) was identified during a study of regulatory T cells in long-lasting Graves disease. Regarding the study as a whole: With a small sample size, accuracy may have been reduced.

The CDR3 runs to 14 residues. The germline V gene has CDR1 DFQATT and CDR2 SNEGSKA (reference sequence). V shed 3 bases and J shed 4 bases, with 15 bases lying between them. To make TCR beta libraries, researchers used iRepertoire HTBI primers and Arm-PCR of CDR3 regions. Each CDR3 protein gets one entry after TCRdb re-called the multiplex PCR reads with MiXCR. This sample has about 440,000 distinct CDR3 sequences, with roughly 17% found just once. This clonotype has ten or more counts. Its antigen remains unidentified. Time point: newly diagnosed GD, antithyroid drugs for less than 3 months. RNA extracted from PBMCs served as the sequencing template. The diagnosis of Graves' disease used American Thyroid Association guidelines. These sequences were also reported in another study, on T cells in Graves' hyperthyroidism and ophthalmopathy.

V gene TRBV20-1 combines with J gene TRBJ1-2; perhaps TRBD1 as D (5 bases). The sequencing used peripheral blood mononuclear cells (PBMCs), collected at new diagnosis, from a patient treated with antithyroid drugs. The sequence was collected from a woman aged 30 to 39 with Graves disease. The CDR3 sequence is CSASLEGLSYGYTF. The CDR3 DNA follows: TGCAGTGCTAGTTTGGAGGGGCTCTCCTATGGCTACACCTTC.